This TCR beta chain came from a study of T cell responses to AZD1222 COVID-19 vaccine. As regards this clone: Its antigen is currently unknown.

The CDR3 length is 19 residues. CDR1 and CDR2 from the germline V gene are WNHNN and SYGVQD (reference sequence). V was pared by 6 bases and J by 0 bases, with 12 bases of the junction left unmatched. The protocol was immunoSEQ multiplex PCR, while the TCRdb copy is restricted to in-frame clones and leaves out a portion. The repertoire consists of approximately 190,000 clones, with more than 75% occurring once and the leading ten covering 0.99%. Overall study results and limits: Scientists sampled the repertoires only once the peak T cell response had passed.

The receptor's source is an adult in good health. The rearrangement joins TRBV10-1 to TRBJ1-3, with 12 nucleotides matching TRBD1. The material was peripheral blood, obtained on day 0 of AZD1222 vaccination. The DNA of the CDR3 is TGCGCCAGCAGGCCGACGTGGGACAGGGGGCGACTCTCTGGAAACACCATATATTTT. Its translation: CASRPTWDRGRLSGNTIYF.